This T cell receptor beta chain was retrieved from a study of shared clonotypes between healthy human individuals. Whole-study findings and limits: Clonotypes shared by all four donors outscored non-shared clonotypes in generation probability. Clonotype sharing across a few donors was observed for around 5% of naive CD4 clonotypes.

The V and J ends lost 1 base and 6 bases respectively, with 4 bases between them. The CDR3 extends over 12 amino acids. Germline V gene sequence: CDR1 KGHSH, CDR2 LQKENI. Every contributor of samples was a Caucasian grown-up residing in Nashville, Tennessee. CD4+ cells underwent separation, giving CD45RA+ naive and CD45RA-negative memory subsets. For this clone: What it binds is unknown.

TCRdb's table, derived via immunoSEQ multiplex PCR, lists solely in-frame clones and lacks some. The sample lists hundreds of thousands of clones; about 96% were seen once. The sample consisted of naive CD4+ T cells sorted from blood. Subset given: CD45RA+ positively selected. The rearrangement uses TRBV18 and TRBJ1-3; D gene ambiguous. The TCR was taken from a woman in her thirties in good health. The CDR3 DNA reads TGTGCCAGCTCACCACAGGCAAACACCATATATTTT. Protein sequence: CASSPQANTIYF.